This T cell receptor beta chain was documented in a study of patients and donors after allogeneic stem cell transplantation. TCRdb reprocessed the RT-PCR reads with MiXCR, giving one entry per CDR3 protein. Altogether some 3,000 distinct CDR3 sequences are present, around 5% being singletons, with the ten largest covering roughly 15%. The CDR3 length is 12 residues. J lost 4 bases, V lost 6 bases, and 2 bases had no gene match. Germline V gene data show CDR1 as SGHTA and CDR2 as FQGNSA. This receptor was obtained from a human donor who was either an allogeneic HSCT recipient or a stem cell or donor lymphocyte infusion donor (not recorded which). It is not recorded whose cells these are; they may come from a transplant donor. Sequencing was performed on blood, either unsorted or a sorted T cell fraction (not recorded which). This chain connects TRBV7-2 to TRBJ2-7; 8 bases fit TRBD1. In DNA form, the CDR3 reads TGTGCCAGCAGTAACAGGGGGTACGAGCAGTACTTC. It is translated as CASSNRGYEQYF. Full variable domain (rest looked up from reference TRBV7-2 and TRBJ2-7): GAGVSQSPSNKVTEKGKDVELRCDPISGHTALYWYRQSLGQGLEFLIYFQGNSAPDKSGLPSDRFSAERTGGSVSTLTIQRTQQEDSAVYLCASSNRGYEQYFGPGTRLTVT.